This T cell receptor (beta chain) was captured in a study of cytomegalovirus exposure and HLA in healthy donors. Notes on the study in general: In a later analysis, productive TCRs from donors in an Asian-associated ancestry cluster reportedly carried fewer N-insertions than the cohort mean. What was likely a sequencing artifact was a cluster of highly shared sequence variants.

The donors were healthy bone marrow donors. To note about this clone: Its cognate antigen is unknown.

Primers for the PCR totalled 60 Vbeta and 13 Jbeta. The repertoire was sequenced with immunoSEQ multiplex PCR; TCRdb's copy has only in-frame clones and lacks some. The sample records approximately 220,000 clones, 82% being singletons. The CDR3 length is 13 residues. V was trimmed by 6 bases and J by 8 bases, leaving 16 bases between them. Germline assignment: CDR1 MNHEY and CDR2 SMNVEV (reference sequence). This receptor was obtained from a man aged 35 to 55 in good health and CMV-seropositive. The material sequenced was PBMCs. The chain joins TRBV27 to TRBJ1-2; TRBD1 is a possible D gene (6 bases). As DNA, the CDR3 is TGTGCCAGCAGCCAAGGGGGTACGGGAGGCTACACCTTC. Translation gives CASSQGGTGGYTF.